One sample yielded the 4 T cell receptor beta chains listed below, sequenced in a study of CD4 and CD8 cells across lung adenocarcinoma regions (dated 2018 in TCRdb). Library prep was done by PCR. The listed sequencing device is HiSeq X Ten. TCRdb reprocessing: public reads trimmed at Q25 with fastp, clones called with MiXCR, in-frame beta chains kept. Merged by CDR3 protein, the rows form single entries marked with the most common genes and DNA. This sample gives approximately 4,900 distinct CDR3 sequences in total; 60% of them show up just once. In total, the top ten clones hold approximately 15% of the sample. The sequenced sample consisted of CD4+ T cells from the center of a lung tumor. In light of the paper, this sample's cell subset or site label describes: tumor center region. The receptors originated from a male donor with lung adenocarcinoma. The CD4 and CD8 labels of this study may be unreliable.

The chain employs TRBV6-1 and TRBJ2-1, with 13 bases aligning to TRBD2. V trimming: 5 bases; J trimming: 7 bases; junction bases outside the gene matches: 8. Germline assignment: CDR1 MNHNS and CDR2 SASEGT. This CDR3 is 16 amino acids long. The CDR3 is CASSPTSGGARNEQFF. CDR3 in DNA: TGTGCCAGCAGTCCCACTAGCGGGGGGGCTCGAAATGAGCAGTTCTTC.

The chain combines TRBV12-3 or TRBV12-4 with TRBJ2-5; 7 nucleotides line up with TRBD1. The DNA end is a closer match to TRBJ2-1, so the J assignment may be wrong. This CDR3 comprises 14 residues. The CDR3: CAILPPGQRNEQFF. The CDR3 DNA reads as TGTGCCATCCTCCCTCCGGGACAGCGCAATGAGCAGTTCTTC.

The rearrangement uses TRBV6-1 and TRBJ1-6; D unresolved. Trimming pared 6 bases from V and 10 bases from J, leaving 16 bases between. The CDR3 consists of 14 residues. Germline V gives CDR1 MNHNS, CDR2 SASEGT. CDR3 amino acids: CASRLTGLSSPLHF. The CDR3 DNA reads as TGTGCCAGCAGACTGACTGGGCTTAGCTCACCCCTCCACTTT.

This clonotype showed up just once. This rearrangement joins TRBV11-2 to TRBJ2-7; the D gene is possibly TRBD2 (6 bases). In germline, CDR1 is SGHAT, CDR2 FQNNGV. V was clipped by 2 bases and J by 1 base, with 15 bases between them. The CDR3 spans 16 residues. The DNA for the CDR3 is TGTGCCAGCAGCTTATGGGCGGGGCCTTCTTCCTACGAGCAGTACTTC. Translated: CASSLWAGPSSYEQYF.